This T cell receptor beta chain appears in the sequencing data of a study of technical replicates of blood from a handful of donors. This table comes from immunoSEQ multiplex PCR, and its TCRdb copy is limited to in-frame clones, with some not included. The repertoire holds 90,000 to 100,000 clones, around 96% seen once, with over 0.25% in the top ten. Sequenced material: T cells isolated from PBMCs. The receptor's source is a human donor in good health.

The DNA for the CDR3 is TGTGCCAGCAGTTCGCTACAAGAGACCCAGTACTTC. As protein: CASSSLQETQYF. The chain recombines TRBV28 with TRBJ2-5; D remains unclear. The V and J ends lost 4 bases and 2 bases respectively, with 5 bases between them. The CDR3 covers 12 residues. CDR1 and CDR2 from the germline V gene are MDHEN and SYDVKM.